This TCR beta chain came from a study of shared clonotypes between healthy human individuals. Clones were sequenced by immunoSEQ multiplex PCR, and TCRdb holds only the in-frame ones, with some missing. The sample contains about a million clones, 60% to 85% of which appear only once. This clone was detected only a few times. J gave up 2 bases and V 5 bases, and 12 bases lay outside the gene matches. This CDR3 is 16 amino acids long. CDR1 is SGHVS and CDR2 is FNYEAQ in the germline V gene. The source of this sequence is a man aged 18 to 30 in good health. Some clones in this sample may be carry-over from other donors' samples. The chain joins TRBV7-6 to TRBJ2-7, with 7 bases that match TRBD1. The sample was memory CD4+ T cells from PBMCs. Subset: CD45RA-negative fraction. The CDR3 DNA follows: TGTGCCAGCAGCCCCGACAGGGCCAGGTCCACCTACGAGCAGTACTTC. It codes for CASSPDRARSTYEQYF.